The T cell receptor beta chain described here comes from a study of T cells in Graves' hyperthyroidism and ophthalmopathy. Exclusion of patients followed from uncontrolled infection, other autoimmune disease, pregnancy or lactation. The diagnoses drew upon clinical symptoms, serum thyroxine and TRAb, thyroid ultrasound and orbital computed tomography. Concerning this clonotype itself: Its antigen remains unidentified.

It was RNA transcripts that yielded the amplified TCR beta CDR3 regions. A first-round RT-PCR of the TCR CDR3 used the HTBI primer set. TCRdb used MiXCR to reprocess the multiplex PCR reads, holding one entry per CDR3 protein. The sample records tens of thousands of distinct CDR3 sequences, 45% to 65% being singletons. Whole-study findings and limits: Ophthalmopathy could be told apart from stable hyperthyroidism with a 13 V-J model. In blood, most of the thyroid clonotypes expanded above 0.001 were also present.

V shed 7 bases and J shed 5 bases, with 14 bases lying between them. Germline V CDR1 and CDR2: SQVTM, ANQGSEA. CDR3 length equals 12 residues. This chain uses TRBV29-1 with TRBJ1-2; D is possibly TRBD1 (5 bases). The sequence was obtained from a man younger than 35 with Graves' hyperthyroidism. The sequenced sample consisted of peripheral blood or thyroid tissue (not recorded which). DNA for the CDR3: TGCAGCGCGCCGGGACGCGATTATGGCTACACCTTC. It translates to CSAPGRDYGYTF.